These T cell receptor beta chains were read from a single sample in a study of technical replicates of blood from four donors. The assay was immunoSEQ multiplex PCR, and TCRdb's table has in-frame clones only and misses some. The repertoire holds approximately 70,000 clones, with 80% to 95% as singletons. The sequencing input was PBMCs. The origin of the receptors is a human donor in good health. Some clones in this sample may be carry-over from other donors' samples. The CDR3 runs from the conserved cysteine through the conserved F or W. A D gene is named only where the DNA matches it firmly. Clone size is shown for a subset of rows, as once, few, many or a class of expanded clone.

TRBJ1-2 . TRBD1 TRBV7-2 TGTGCCAGCAGCTTCCACCCGGCAGGGGGTGGCTACACCTTC CASSFHPAGGGYTF
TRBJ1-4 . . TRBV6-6 TGTGCCAGCAGTTACTGGGACTTCTCAACTAATGAAAAACTGTTTTTT CASSYWDFSTNEKLFF
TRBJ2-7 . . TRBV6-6 TGTGCCAGCATGAGCGGCCCCTACGAGCAGTACTTC CASMSGPYEQYF
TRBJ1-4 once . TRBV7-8 TGTGCCAGCAGCCCCGGGACTGAGCATGGAAAACTGTTTTTT CASSPGTEHGKLFF
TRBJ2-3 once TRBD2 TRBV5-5 TGTGCCAGCAGCTTGGGCCTAGCGGGAGGGACAGATACGCAGTATTTT CASSLGLAGGTDTQYF
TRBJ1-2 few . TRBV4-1 TGCGCCAGCAGCCAAGATATTGGCAGGGGAGCTAACTATGGCTACACCTTC CASSQDIGRGANYGYTF
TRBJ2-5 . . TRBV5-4 TGTGCCAGCAGCGGACAGACAGGAATGCAAGAGACCCAGTACTTC CASSGQTGMQETQYF
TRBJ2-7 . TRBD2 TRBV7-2 TGTGCCAGCAAAACTAGCGGGGGGGCTCGCGAGCAGTACTTC CASKTSGGAREQYF
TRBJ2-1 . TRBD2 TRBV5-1 TGCGCCAGCAACCCCCCCGGGGGGGATTACAATGAGCAGTTCTTC CASNPPGGDYNEQFF
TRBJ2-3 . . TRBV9 TGTGCCAGCAGCGTAGGAAGGGGGTCGGGAGGAGCCTACACAGATACGCAGTATTTT CASSVGRGSGGAYTDTQYF
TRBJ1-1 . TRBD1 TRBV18 TGTGCCAGCTCACTGGGGACAGGAGGAACTGAAGCTTTCTTT CASSLGTGGTEAFF
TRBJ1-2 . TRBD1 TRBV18 TGTGCCAGCTCCCCCCAGGGGGTCTCGGACTATGGCTACACCTTC CASSPQGVSDYGYTF
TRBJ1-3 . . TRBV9 TGTGCCAGCAGCGTAGGGGGGGATGCTGGAAACACCATATATTTT CASSVGGDAGNTIYF
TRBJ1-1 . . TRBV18 TGTGCCAGCTCCGACATTGGGAACACTGAAGCTTTCTTT CASSDIGNTEAFF
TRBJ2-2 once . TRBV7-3 TGTGCCAGCAGCGAGGCCCCCCACGGGGAGCTGTTTTTT CASSEAPHGELFF
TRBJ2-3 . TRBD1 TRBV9 TGTGCCAGCAGCGTAGTGGGACAGGGCACAGATACGCAGTATTTT CASSVVGQGTDTQYF
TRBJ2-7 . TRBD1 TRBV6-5 TGTGCCAGCAGTTACCGGGACAGGGGTTACGAGCAGTACTTC CASSYRDRGYEQYF
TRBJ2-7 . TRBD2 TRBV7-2 TGTGCCAGCAGCTTAGGTCTAGCGGGAACCTACGAGCAGTACTTC CASSLGLAGTYEQYF
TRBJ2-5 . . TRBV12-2 TGTGCAAGTCGATCTAATCCGGGGACAGGGGGCGAGACCCAGTACTTC CASRSNPGTGGETQYF
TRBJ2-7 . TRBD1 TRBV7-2 TGTGCCAGCAGCTTAGGCGGACAGGCCGAGCAGTACTTC CASSLGGQAEQYF
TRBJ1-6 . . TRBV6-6 TGTGCCAGCAGTTACTCCGTGGGGCAGGGGTCACCCCTCCACTTT CASSYSVGQGSPLHF
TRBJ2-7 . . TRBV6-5 TGTGCCAGCGGGTCGGGATCCTACGAGCAGTACTTC CASGSGSYEQYF
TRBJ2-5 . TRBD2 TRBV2 TGTGCCAGCAGCCCAGCGGGGGGGCGCGAGACCCAGTACTTC CASSPAGGRETQYF
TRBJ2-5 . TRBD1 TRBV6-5 TGTGCCAGCAGTTACTCGACAGGGGGGCGGGGAGAGACCCAGTACTTC CASSYSTGGRGETQYF
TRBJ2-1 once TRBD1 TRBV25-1 TGTGCCAGCAGTGAATCTAAAGGCCAGGGGGTCTACAATGAGCAGTTCTTC CASSESKGQGVYNEQFF
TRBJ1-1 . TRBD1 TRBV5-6 TGTGCCAGCAGCTTAGAGCGGAGAACTACAGGGGGCACTGAAGCTTTCTTT CASSLERRTTGGTEAFF
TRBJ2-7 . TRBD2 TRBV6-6 TGTGCCAGCAGAGGCCTAGCGGGAGGGCCCTACGAGCAGTACTTC CASRGLAGGPYEQYF
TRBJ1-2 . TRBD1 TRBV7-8 TGTGCCAGCAGCCCCACAGGGGACTATGGCTACACCTTC CASSPTGDYGYTF
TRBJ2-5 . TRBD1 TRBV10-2 TGCGCCAGCACTAAGGGACAGGGCGATTGGACCCAGTACTTC CASTKGQGDWTQYF
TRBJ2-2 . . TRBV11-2 TGTGCCAGCAGACCGACGAGCGTTTGGAACACCGGGGAGCTGTTTTTT CASRPTSVWNTGELFF
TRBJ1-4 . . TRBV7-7 TGTGCCAGCAGCTTAGGTCCTGTCAGAACCTCTAATGAAAAACTGTTTTTT CASSLGPVRTSNEKLFF
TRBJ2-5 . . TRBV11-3 TGTGCCAGCAGCTTACGGGGCCAAGAGACCCAGTACTTC CASSLRGQETQYF
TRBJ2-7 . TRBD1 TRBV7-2 TGTGCCAGCAGCTTATTGGCGGACAGGAAGACTTACGAGCAGTACTTC CASSLLADRKTYEQYF
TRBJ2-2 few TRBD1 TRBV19 TGTGCCAGTACCCGAAGGGGGCGAGGCGGGGAGCTGTTTTTT CASTRRGRGGELFF
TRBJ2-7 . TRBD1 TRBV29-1 TGCAGCGTTGCCTTGGGACAGGGGAGCGAGCAGTACTTC CSVALGQGSEQYF
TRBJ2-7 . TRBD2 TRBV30 TGTGCCTGGGGACTAGCGGGAACTTTATACGAGCAGTACTTC CAWGLAGTLYEQYF
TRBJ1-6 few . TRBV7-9 TGTGGAACGACAGACTATAATTCACCCCTCCACTTT CGTTDYNSPLHF
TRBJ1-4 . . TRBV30 TGTGCCTGGAAGACAGCTTCTAATGAAAAACTGTTTTTT CAWKTASNEKLFF
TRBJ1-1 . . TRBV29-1 TGCAGCGCCGGACGGGAGGGGCCTGAAGCTTTCTTT CSAGREGPEAFF
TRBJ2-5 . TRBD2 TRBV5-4 TGTGCCAGCAGTCCGGGCGGGGGAGATCGGGCGGAGACCCAGTACTTC CASSPGGGDRAETQYF
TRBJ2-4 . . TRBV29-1 TGCAGCGTAACAGGGATGGACATTCAGTACTTC CSVTGMDIQYF
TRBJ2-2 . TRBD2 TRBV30 TGTGCCTGGAGTGGGGCGGGAGGTGGGACCGGGGAGCTGTTTTTT CAWSGAGGGTGELFF
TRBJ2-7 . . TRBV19 TGTGCCAGTAGTACCCTCTCCTACGAGCAGTACTTC CASSTLSYEQYF
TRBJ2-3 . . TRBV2 TGTGCCAGCAGAATCTCCGGGGACACAGATACGCAGTATTTT CASRISGDTDTQYF